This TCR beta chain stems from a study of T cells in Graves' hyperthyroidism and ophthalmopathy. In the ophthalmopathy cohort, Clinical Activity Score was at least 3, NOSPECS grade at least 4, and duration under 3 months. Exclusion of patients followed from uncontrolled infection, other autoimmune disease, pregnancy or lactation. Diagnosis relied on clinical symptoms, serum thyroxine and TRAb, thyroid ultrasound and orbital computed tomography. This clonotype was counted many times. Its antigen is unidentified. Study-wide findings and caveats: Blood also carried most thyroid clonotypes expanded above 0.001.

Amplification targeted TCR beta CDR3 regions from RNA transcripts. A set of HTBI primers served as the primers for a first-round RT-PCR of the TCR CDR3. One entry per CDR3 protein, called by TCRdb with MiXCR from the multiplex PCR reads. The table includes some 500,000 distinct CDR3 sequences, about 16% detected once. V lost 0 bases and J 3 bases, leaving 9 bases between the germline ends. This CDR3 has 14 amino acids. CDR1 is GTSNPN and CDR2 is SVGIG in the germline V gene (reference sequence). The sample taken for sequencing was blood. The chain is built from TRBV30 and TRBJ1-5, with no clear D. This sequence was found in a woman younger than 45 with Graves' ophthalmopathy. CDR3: CAWSVDGNNQPQHF. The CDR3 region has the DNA TGTGCCTGGAGTGTAGACGGGAACAATCAGCCCCAGCATTTT.